A single sample is the source of the 21 T cell receptor beta chains below, sequenced in a study of T cells in women clearing cervical HPV infection. TCRdb's table, derived via immunoSEQ multiplex PCR, lists solely in-frame clones and lacks some. Here the sample table reports about 48,000 clones. Sequenced material: blood buffy coat. The receptor set was obtained from a woman between 18 and 75 years old with a cervical HPV16 infection that either progressed to CIN3+ or cleared (not recorded which).

A word on this clone: The CDR3 is cut off 3 residues early in the read; its end comes from the germline J gene. The chain links TRBV10-3 to TRBJ1-2; TRBD1 might be the D (6 bases). In germline, CDR1 is ENHRY, CDR2 SYGVKD. V lost 2 bases to trimming and J lost 4 bases, with 8 bases between them. The CDR3 consists of 13 residues. CDR3 DNA (partial): TGTGCCATCAGTGAGGACAGGAGCTATGGC. The encoded protein is CAISEDRSYG. The whole CDR3 sequence reads CAISEDRSYGYTF.

CDR3 in amino acids: CASSQGTYYNTEAFF. The CDR3 DNA, read in part, is TGTGCCAGTAGTCAGGGGACCTATTATAACACTGAA. This chain connects TRBV19 to TRBJ1-1; TRBD1 might be the D (6 bases). The CDR3 extends 3 residues past the end of the read, so its final part is completed from the germline J gene. V was shortened by 5 bases and J by 2 bases, with 15 bases between the two germline ends. This CDR3 contains 15 residues. Germline V gives CDR1 LNHDA, CDR2 SQIVND (reference sequence). Drawing the rest from reference TRBV19 and TRBJ1-1, the complete variable domain is DGGITQSPKYLFRKEGQNVTLSCEQNLNHDAMYWYRQDPGQGLRLIYYSQIVNDFQKGDIAEGYSVSREKKESFPLTVTSAQKNPTAFYLCASSQGTYYNTEAFFGQGTRLTVV.

As regards this clone: The read falls 3 residues short of the CDR3 end, and the missing part is taken from the germline J gene. The chain is built from TRBV15 and TRBJ2-7; 15 bases are a match to TRBD2. V lost 1 base and J lost 2; bases outside the gene matches: 15. Germline V gene data show CDR1 as LNHNV and CDR2 as YYDKDF (reference sequence). The CDR3 contains 21 residues. CDR3 loop: CATSRVGGTSGRTLGTYEQYF. The CDR3 DNA, read in part, is TGTGCCACCAGCAGAGTTGGCGGGACTAGCGGGAGGACCCTCGGGACCTACGAG.

Notes on this clone: Read coverage stops 3 residues before the CDR3 terminus; the germline J gene supplies the remainder. The V gene is TRBV7-8, the J gene TRBJ2-3, with a weak D call TRBD2 (6 bases). V lost 5 bases and J lost 4, with 13 bases in between. The CDR3 covers 14 residues. Germline lookup yields CDR1 SGHVS and CDR2 FQNEAQ. The DNA read from the CDR3 is TGTGCCAGCAGCGAACTAGCATTCGCAGATACG. Amino acids: CASSELAFADT. The CDR3 in full is CASSELAFADTQYF.

The covered CDR3 bases are TGTGCCAGCAGCCAATTTGGACAGGGGGATGAAAAA. Its translation is CASSQFGQGDEK. The whole CDR3 sequence is CASSQFGQGDEKLFF. The rearrangement links TRBV5-8 to TRBJ1-4, with 10 bases fitting TRBD1. The observed sequence ends 3 residues before the CDR3 terminus, with the missing tail filled in from the germline J gene. The V gene's germline CDR1 is SGHTS and CDR2 YDEGEE. The CDR3 extends over 15 amino acids. V shed 4 bases and J 6 bases; nucleotides not matched to a gene: 6.

Details on this clone: The read is 3 residues too short to cover the CDR3 end, so that end is filled in from the germline J gene. The chain carries TRBV7-2 and TRBJ2-7, with TRBD2 as a possible D gene (7 bases). Trimming removed 1 base from V and 3 bases from J, with 13 bases in between. The CDR3 spans 15 residues. CDR1 and CDR2 from the germline V gene are SGHTA and FQGNSA. The CDR3 is CASSLVRGLRYEQYF. The covered CDR3 bases are TGTGCCAGCAGCTTAGTGCGGGGGCTTCGCTACGAG.

For this clone: Read data end 3 residues before the CDR3 end; the end is taken from the germline J gene. This rearrangement joins TRBV7-8 to TRBJ2-2; D possibly uses TRBD1 or TRBD2 (5 bases each). There are 15 residues in the CDR3. Germline V gives CDR1 SGHVS, CDR2 FQNEAQ. Trimming stripped 4 bases from V and 7 bases from J, with 16 bases between. The part of the CDR3 DNA that was read is TGTGCCAGCAGCTATACTCTCCAGGGAGTCGGGGAG. Amino acid sequence: CASSYTLQGVGE. The full CDR3 sequence reads CASSYTLQGVGELFF.

Note on this clone: The CDR3 is cut off 3 residues early in the read; its end comes from the germline J gene. The chain employs TRBV5-1 and TRBJ2-1, with D possibly called TRBD1 or TRBD2 (9 bases each). The V end was cut by 4 bases, the J end by 7 bases, with 27 bases between. This CDR3 has 18 residues. The germline CDR1 and CDR2 sequences are SGHRS and YFSETQ. The CDR3 is CASSPRTGVLAGKNEQFF. CDR3 bases read: TGCGCCAGCAGCCCGAGGACAGGGGTACTAGCGGGCAAGAATGAG.

A note on this clone: The CDR3 end lies 3 residues beyond the end of the read and is filled in from the germline J gene. The chain uses TRBV20-1 and TRBJ1-2, with D possibly being TRBD1 (6 bases). The CDR3 runs to 13 residues. Germline V gives CDR1 DFQATT, CDR2 SNEGSKA (reference sequence). Trimming stripped 6 bases from V and 4 bases from J, with 15 bases between. CDR3 DNA (partial): TGCAGTGCGGGGGACACCTCCGGCTATGGC. Protein product: CSAGDTSGYG. The whole CDR3 sequence is CSAGDTSGYGYTF.

On this clone itself: The CDR3 is cut off 3 residues early in the read; its end comes from the germline J gene. This rearrangement joins TRBV5-1 to TRBJ1-6; 7 bases line up with TRBD1. The CDR3 is 17 residues long. In germline, CDR1 is SGHRS, CDR2 YFSETQ. V trimming: 0 bases; J trimming: 0 bases; junction bases outside the gene matches: 3. CDR3 region: CASSLVQGSSYNSPLHF. The CDR3 bases that were read are TGCGCCAGCAGCTTGGTACAGGGGAGCTCCTATAATTCACCC.

As to this clone: The read ends 3 residues shy of where the CDR3 ends; the end is completed using the germline J gene. This chain uses TRBV7-2 with TRBJ1-2; TRBD1 aligns across 7 bases. CDR1 is SGHTA and CDR2 is FQGNSA in the germline V gene. This CDR3 is 13 amino acids long. Trimming took 2 bases from V and 5 from J; bases not matched to a gene: 2. The covered CDR3 bases are TGTGCCAGCAGCTTAACGACAGGGTATGGC. Translating it yields CASSLTTGYG. The entire CDR3 protein is CASSLTTGYGYTF.

To note about this clone: The CDR3 end lies 3 residues beyond the end of the read and is filled in from the germline J gene. The chain couples TRBV7-3 to TRBJ2-6, with 10 bases matching TRBD1. Germline CDR1 is SGHTA and CDR2 is FQGTGA. V trimming: 3 bases; J trimming: 1 base; junction bases outside the gene matches: 6. CDR3 length: 18 amino acids. Partial CDR3 DNA: TGTGCCAGCAGCTTGGGACAGGGGAGGAGATCTGGGGCCAACGTC. As protein: CASSLGQGRRSGANV. The full CDR3 protein reads CASSLGQGRRSGANVLTF.

About this clone itself: The read comes to an end 3 residues before the CDR3 does, leaving the germline J gene to fill in the end. The same CDR3 arises from other DNA sequences in this sample as well. The chain employs TRBV30 and TRBJ1-1; no reliable D call. V was trimmed by 0 bases and J by 1 base, leaving 6 bases between them. The CDR3 runs 13 residues. Germline CDR1 reads GTSNPN; CDR2 reads SVGIG (reference sequence). The CDR3 loop reads CAWSVRGNTEAFF. The DNA read from the CDR3 is TGTGCCTGGAGTGTACGGGGGAACACTGAA. Using reference TRBV30 and TRBJ1-1 for the parts outside the CDR3, the full variable domain is SQTIHQWPATLVQPVGSPLSLECTVEGTSNPNLYWYRQAAGRGLQLLFYSVGIGQISSEVPQNLSASRPQDRQFILSSKKLLLSDSGFYLCAWSVRGNTEAFFGQGTRLTVV.

Points on this clone: The CDR3 is cut off 3 residues early in the read; its end comes from the germline J gene. The V call is TRBV5-1, the J call TRBJ1-5; 7 nucleotides align to TRBD1. CDR3 size: 15 residues. The J segment lost 5 bases and the V segment lost 4 bases, leaving 9 bases of the junction unmatched. Germline CDR1 SGHRS, CDR2 YFSETQ. This CDR3 is CASSEGTVRDQPQHF. CDR3 DNA (partial): TGCGCCAGCAGCGAAGGGACAGTTCGTGATCAGCCC.

Concerning this clone: Sequencing ends 3 residues short of the CDR3 end; the germline J gene provides the rest. The V call is TRBV19, the J call TRBJ2-1; TRBD2 matches 16 bases. Trimming cost V 5 bases and J 3 bases; bases outside gene matches: 7. Germline CDR1 and CDR2: LNHDA and SQIVND (reference sequence). The CDR3 contains 18 residues. CDR3 DNA (partial): TGTGCCAGTAGTTTGGGACTAGCGGGGGGGCCCGTCTACAATGAG. This sequence encodes CASSLGLAGGPVYNE. The full CDR3 is CASSLGLAGGPVYNEQFF.

With respect to this clone: The read stops 3 residues short of the end of the CDR3; the missing end is completed from the germline J gene. This chain uses TRBV7-6 with TRBJ2-3; a weak D match, TRBD2 (6 bases). Germline V gives CDR1 SGHVS, CDR2 FNYEAQ. Trimming took off 4 bases at V and 2 bases at J, with 16 bases between the two ends. The CDR3 contains 16 residues. The sequenced part of the CDR3 DNA is TGTGCCAGCAGCTCGTATAGCGGACAATTCACAGATACG. Translated: CASSSYSGQFTDT. The whole CDR3 region reads CASSSYSGQFTDTQYF.

Note on this clone: The observed sequence ends 3 residues before the CDR3 terminus, with the missing tail filled in from the germline J gene. V gene TRBV14 combines with J gene TRBJ1-4; TRBD1 is a possible D gene (6 bases). CDR1 is SGHDN and CDR2 is FVKESK in the germline V gene. The CDR3 sequence is 15 residues long. The V end was cut by 4 bases, the J end by 8 bases, with 17 bases between. The CDR3 loop reads CASSPQTGRREKLFF. The sequenced part of the CDR3 DNA is TGTGCCAGCAGCCCCCAGACAGGCAGAAGGGAAAAA. The full variable domain, completed using reference TRBV14 and TRBJ1-4, is EAGVTQFPSHSVIEKGQTVTLRCDPISGHDNLYWYRRVMGKEIKFLLHFVKESKQDESGMPNNRFLAERTGGTYSTLKVQPAELEDSGVYFCASSPQTGRREKLFFGSGTQLSVL.

Details on this clone: The CDR3 is cut off 3 residues early in the read; its end comes from the germline J gene. The rearrangement joins TRBV2 to TRBJ1-2, with D maybe TRBD1 (5 bases). Germline values: CDR1 SNHLY, CDR2 FYNNEI. This CDR3 region has 13 residues. This CDR3 is CASSDGAGLGYTF. Incomplete CDR3 DNA: TGTGCCAGCAGTGATGGGGCAGGCTTGGGC.

As regards this clone: The read ends 3 residues shy of where the CDR3 ends; the end is completed using the germline J gene. V is TRBV14 and J is TRBJ1-6, with 7 bases aligning to TRBD1. Germline values: CDR1 SGHDN, CDR2 FVKESK. V trimming: 2 bases; J trimming: 7 bases; junction bases outside the gene matches: 5. This CDR3 has 15 residues. CDR3 sequence reads: CASSQIDRENSPLHF. The CDR3 DNA, read in part, is TGTGCCAGCAGCCAAATCGACAGGGAGAATTCACCC.

A note on this clone: At one boundary the junction diverges from the germline segment, which might be a read error. The read terminates 3 residues before the CDR3 end, so the remaining end is supplied by the germline J gene. The V and J genes are TRBV20-1 and TRBJ1-1, with D perhaps matching TRBD1 (5 bases). Germline CDR1 and CDR2: DFQATT and SNEGSKA (reference sequence). This CDR3 has 16 residues. CDR3 sequence: CSVRSRQGSSNTEAFF. The CDR3 DNA, read in part, is TGCAGTGTTAGATCGAGGCAGGGCTCGTCGAACACTGAA.

Of note for this clone: Read sequence stops 3 residues before the CDR3 end, and the germline J gene provides the missing end. The chain combines TRBV15 with TRBJ1-1; no clear D. Trimming removed 4 bases at V and 4 bases at J, with 10 bases between. CDR3 size: 13 residues. In germline, CDR1 is LNHNV, CDR2 YYDKDF (reference sequence). Here the CDR3 reads CATSNHPGTEAFF. CDR3 DNA, as far as it was read: TGTGCCACCAGCAACCACCCCGGCACTGAA.